The 27 T cell receptor beta chains given below trace back to one sample, sequenced in a study of spatial heterogeneity in lung cancer. TCRdb redid the calling of the 5' RACE reads with MiXCR, one entry per CDR3 protein. The data contain approximately 100,000 distinct CDR3 sequences, roughly 21% of them seen just once; the ten biggest clones take up about a fifth. Time point meaning: blood at routine non-recurrence follow-up after resection. This sample comprised PBMCs, obtained at follow-up. These receptors came from a male donor with early-stage non-small cell lung cancer.

The chain carries TRBV29-1 and TRBJ1-5, with 9 bases aligning to TRBD1. Germline lookup yields CDR1 SQVTM and CDR2 ANQGSEA. This CDR3 spans 15 amino acids. Germline trimming cut 7 bases from V and 7 bases from J; bases unmatched to any gene: 14. The CDR3 loop reads CSAGEGTGKGQPQHF. The CDR3, as DNA: TGCAGCGCAGGGGAGGGGACAGGGAAAGGCCAGCCCCAGCATTTT.

This clonotype appeared many times. J is TRBJ1-1 and V is TRBV12-3 or TRBV12-4; D call uncertain. CDR3 length: 12 residues. Trimming took off 6 bases at V and 4 bases at J, with 9 bases between the two ends. The CDR3 DNA sequence: TGTGCCAGCAGGTGGGAGGGCACTGAAGCTTTCTTT. Translation: CASRWEGTEAFF.

This clonotype was seen a few times. The chain couples TRBV20-1 to TRBJ1-6, with 9 bases aligning to TRBD1. J gave up 10 bases and V 0 bases, and 7 bases lay outside the gene matches. Germline CDR1 DFQATT, CDR2 SNEGSKA (reference sequence). CDR3 length: 15 residues. CDR3 region: CSARETGGSVSPLHF. The CDR3 region has the DNA TGCAGTGCTAGAGAAACAGGGGGCTCAGTGTCACCCCTCCACTTT.

This clonotype was counted only a few times. The chain employs TRBV19 and TRBJ2-7; the match to TRBD2 covers 8 bases. The junction had 12 bases not matched to a gene; V was cut back by 6 bases and J by 8 bases. This CDR3 contains 14 residues. Per germline, CDR1 LNHDA and CDR2 SQIVND (reference sequence). Here the CDR3 reads CASSSQAGGGQQYF. Here the CDR3 DNA reads TGTGCCAGTAGCTCCCAGGCGGGAGGCGGTCAGCAGTACTTC.

There are a few counts of this clonotype. J is TRBJ2-3 and V is TRBV18; 8 nucleotides line up with TRBD1. The CDR3 has 14 amino acids. Germline values: CDR1 KGHSH, CDR2 LQKENI. Trimming at V came to 3 bases and at J to 4 bases, leaving 3 bases not matched to a gene. CDR3 sequence reads: CASSPNRGSDTQYF. The CDR3 DNA reads as TGTGCCAGCTCACCCAACAGGGGGTCAGATACGCAGTATTTT.

The CDR3 region is CASSSPGQGQTYEQYF. The CDR3, as DNA: TGTGCCAGCAGTTCACCTGGACAGGGGCAAACCTACGAGCAGTACTTC. The chain carries TRBV27 and TRBJ2-7, with 9 bases lining up with TRBD1. Trimming at V came to 4 bases and at J to 2 bases, leaving 9 bases not matched to a gene. The germline V gene encodes CDR1 MNHEY and CDR2 SMNVEV (reference sequence). This CDR3 is built from 16 residues.

V gene TRBV14 combines with J gene TRBJ1-2; D might be TRBD1 (5 bases). Per germline, CDR1 SGHDN and CDR2 FVKESK. The V end was cut by 3 bases, the J end by 4 bases, with 9 bases between. This CDR3 spans 13 amino acids. The CDR3 is CASSQTATYGYTF. In nucleotides, the CDR3 is TGTGCCAGCAGCCAGACAGCCACCTATGGCTACACCTTC.

This clonotype was seen only a few times. This sequence joins TRBV19 and TRBJ2-1, with D hard to call. The V gene's germline CDR1 is LNHDA and CDR2 SQIVND (reference sequence). The CDR3 length is 12 residues. The V and J ends lost 6 bases and 5 bases respectively, with 8 bases between them. The CDR3 loop reads CASSGRHNEQFF. The CDR3 DNA reads TGTGCCAGTAGCGGTAGACACAATGAGCAGTTCTTC.

This clonotype was detected ten times or more. The chain employs TRBV29-1 and TRBJ2-1; no clear D gene. This CDR3 contains 13 residues. Germline CDR1 is SQVTM and CDR2 is ANQGSEA. The V and J ends lost 3 bases and 7 bases respectively, with 13 bases between them. The CDR3 DNA reads as TGCAGCGTTGAGCGGCCAGCGAGGAATGAGCAGTTCTTC. This codes for CSVERPARNEQFF.

This clonotype was counted only a few times. CDR3 protein: CASSLGQGSKRAFF. Written as DNA, the CDR3 is TGTGCCAGCAGTCTAGGACAGGGGTCTAAGCGGGCGTTCTTC. The rearrangement joins TRBV27 to TRBJ2-1, with TRBD1 matching 9 bases. CDR3 size: 14 residues. Trimming at V came to 5 bases and at J to 15 bases, leaving 14 bases not matched to a gene. Germline CDR1 reads MNHEY; CDR2 reads SMNVEV (reference sequence).

The chain employs TRBV20-1 and TRBJ1-4, with D possibly being TRBD1 (6 bases). Germline V gene data show CDR1 as DFQATT and CDR2 as SNEGSKA (reference sequence). Trimming left V 6 bases short and J 7 bases short, with 18 bases between. The CDR3 contains 14 residues. CDR3 sequence: CSAIERSGAEKLFF. The CDR3 nucleotides read TGCAGTGCCATAGAGCGGTCAGGGGCTGAAAAACTGTTTTTT.

The chain is built from TRBV30 and TRBJ2-7; 13 bases fit TRBD2. The CDR3 covers 14 residues. V lost 0 bases and J lost 6; bases outside the gene matches: 2. Germline CDR1 and CDR2: GTSNPN and SVGIG (reference sequence). Here the CDR3 DNA reads TGTGCCTGGAGTGTTAGACTAGCGGGAGGCGAGCAGTACTTC. It specifies CAWSVRLAGGEQYF.

This clonotype occurred many times. The chain recombines TRBV20-1 with TRBJ2-3; unclear D gene. Trimming removed 0 bases from V and 0 bases from J, with 10 bases in between. This CDR3 comprises 15 residues. Germline CDR1 and CDR2: DFQATT and SNEGSKA (reference sequence). The CDR3 region has the DNA TGCAGTGCTAGAGATGCAGGAACTAGCACAGATACGCAGTATTTT. Translated: CSARDAGTSTDTQYF.

In this sample, this clonotype turned up many times. The V call is TRBV10-3, the J call TRBJ2-5; no definite D call. The V end lost 0 bases, the J end lost 1 base, and 15 bases lay between the germline ends. Per germline, CDR1 ENHRY and CDR2 SYGVKD. The CDR3 consists of 17 residues. The CDR3 region is CAISESSHSGVQETQYF. The CDR3 DNA is TGTGCCATCAGTGAGTCGTCTCATTCGGGCGTCCAAGAGACCCAGTACTTC.

There are a few counts of this clonotype. The V and J genes are TRBV10-2 and TRBJ1-5, with 7 bases identical to TRBD1. J gave up 7 bases and V 5 bases, and 8 bases lay outside the gene matches. Germline V gives CDR1 WSHSY, CDR2 SAAADI. The CDR3 totals 14 residues. The CDR3 DNA reads TGCGCCAGCAGTTATGAACAGGGGCGGCAGCCCCAGCATTTT. Protein product: CASSYEQGRQPQHF.

This clonotype turned up a few times. The chain couples TRBV4-3 to TRBJ1-2; the D gene is possibly TRBD1 (5 bases). The CDR3 is made up of 14 amino acids. Trimming removed 0 bases at V and 7 bases at J, with 12 bases between. The germline V gene has CDR1 LGHNA and CDR2 YSLEER. The CDR3 loop is CASSQDEGRFGYTF. As DNA, the CDR3 is TGCGCCAGCAGCCAAGATGAGGGGCGCTTTGGCTACACCTTC.

The chain couples TRBV5-8 to TRBJ2-1; 7 nucleotides align to TRBD1. Per the germline V gene, CDR1 is SGHTS and CDR2 is YDEGEE. CDR3 length: 17 residues. V lost 2 bases, J lost 0 bases, and 8 bases stayed unmatched. CDR3 residues: CASSFFGTASSYNEQFF. DNA of the CDR3: TGTGCCAGCAGCTTTTTTGGGACAGCCAGCTCCTACAATGAGCAGTTCTTC.

The CDR3 reads CASSPPFYNEQFF. DNA for the CDR3: TGTGCCAGCTCACCACCGTTTTACAATGAGCAGTTCTTC. The chain joins TRBV18 to TRBJ2-1, with D unresolved. Germline V CDR1 and CDR2: KGHSH, LQKENI. Trimming removed 0 bases from V and 4 bases from J, with 4 bases in between. This CDR3 has 13 amino acids.

This clonotype has more than one count but fewer than ten. The chain links TRBV6-2 or TRBV6-3 to TRBJ1-1, with D unresolved. CDR3 length: 13 residues. Trimming left V 8 bases short and J 1 base short, with 11 bases between. Per germline, CDR1 MNHEY and CDR2 SVGEGT. In DNA, the CDR3 is TGTGCCAGCGTGGATCAACCGAACACTGAAGCTTTCTTT. It is translated as CASVDQPNTEAFF.

This clonotype was picked up a small number of times. This chain connects TRBV9 to TRBJ2-7; D ambiguous. CDR3 length: 14 residues. The germline gives CDR1 SGDLS, CDR2 YYNGEE. V dropped 0 bases and J dropped 3 bases, with 10 bases sitting between them. The CDR3 protein is CASSVGTLGYEQYF. The CDR3 DNA reads as TGTGCCAGCAGCGTAGGAACGCTCGGCTACGAGCAGTACTTC.

The J gene is TRBJ2-5, the V gene TRBV7-9, with 10 nucleotides matching TRBD1. The CDR3 length is 15 residues. The junction had 4 bases not matched to a gene; V was cut back by 0 bases and J by 6 bases. CDR1 SEHNR and CDR2 FQNEAQ come from the germline V gene (reference sequence). CDR3 bases: TGTGCCAGCAGCTTAGCCGGGACAGGGGCGAAGACCCAGTACTTC. This sequence encodes CASSLAGTGAKTQYF.

The chain combines TRBV5-1 with TRBJ2-5; D gene unclear. Per germline, CDR1 SGHRS and CDR2 YFSETQ. The CDR3 length is 14 residues. V dropped 0 bases and J dropped 1 base, with 7 bases sitting between them. CDR3 sequence (DNA): TGCGCCAGCAGCTTGGCGGCAGCCCAAGAGACCCAGTACTTC. Translated: CASSLAAAQETQYF.

This chain uses TRBV6-5 with TRBJ1-5; unclear D gene. Trimming left V 5 bases short and J 0 bases short, with 8 bases between. Germline lookup yields CDR1 MNHEY and CDR2 SVGAGI. This CDR3 is built from 14 residues. For the CDR3, the DNA is TGTGCCAGCAGTAGGACCTATAGCAATCAGCCCCAGCATTTT. This gives the protein CASSRTYSNQPQHF.

This clonotype was observed a handful of times. This sequence joins TRBV19 and TRBJ2-5; possibly TRBD1 for D (5 bases). This CDR3 contains 16 residues. Germline CDR1 is LNHDA and CDR2 is SQIVND (reference sequence). V shed 5 bases and J shed 0 bases, with 16 bases lying between them. CDR3 DNA: TGTGCCAGTAGTGGACGAGCCAAGGGGTACCAAGAGACCCAGTACTTC. Protein product: CASSGRAKGYQETQYF.

The chain uses TRBV19 and TRBJ2-2; D gene unclear. Deletions cut 5 bases from V and 0 bases from J, with 13 bases between. Germline CDR1 reads LNHDA; CDR2 reads SQIVND (reference sequence). The CDR3 has 16 amino acids. DNA for the CDR3: TGTGCCAGTAGTCCCACAGCCTTCGCGAACACCGGGGAGCTGTTTTTT. Residues: CASSPTAFANTGELFF.

This clonotype was recorded a few times. The chain recombines TRBV3-1 with TRBJ1-1; 7 bases are a match to TRBD1. The CDR3 has 14 amino acids. Germline V gene data show CDR1 as LGHDT and CDR2 as YNNKEL (reference sequence). The J segment lost 1 base and the V segment lost 5 bases, leaving 4 bases of the junction unmatched. CDR3 sequence (DNA): TGTGCCAGCAGCTTCCGGGACAGGAACACTGAAGCTTTCTTT. Protein: CASSFRDRNTEAFF.

In this sample, this clonotype turned up many times. The rearrangement links TRBV6-1 to TRBJ2-1; TRBD2 matches 8 bases. The CDR3 covers 11 residues. The germline V gene encodes CDR1 MNHNS and CDR2 SASEGT. V lost 2 bases to trimming and J lost 15 bases; unmatched junction nucleotides: 3. CDR3 loop: CASSENREGFF. CDR3 nucleotide sequence: TGTGCCAGCAGTGAAAACCGGGAGGGGTTCTTC.